The clone carrying this TCR beta chain came up a few times. Its cognate antigen is unknown. The sample belongs to a study of T cell repertoires in aging, cancer and after chemotherapy. Study findings and constraints: The repertoire data cannot show anything about immunological memory following chemotherapy.

Peripheral blood genomic DNA, not sorted cells or RNA, was the template. A mixed TRB-A/B primer pool amplified rearranged TRB by multiplex touch-down PCR. TCRdb re-called the multiplex PCR reads with MiXCR, one entry per CDR3 protein. This table has some 1,500 distinct CDR3 sequences, around 30% appearing once. V lost 4 bases to trimming and J lost 1 base, with 11 bases between them. CDR1 SGHNT and CDR2 YYREEE come from the germline V gene (reference sequence). This CDR3 region has 14 residues. The specimen sequenced was blood. The sequence derives from a human donor with a solid tumor. The chain links TRBV5-4 to TRBJ1-2; the D gene is possibly TRBD1 (5 bases). CDR3 in amino acids: CASSPGGDNYGYTF. The CDR3 nucleotides are TGTGCCAGCAGCCCCGGGGGGGATAACTATGGCTACACCTTC. The variable domain in full, completed from reference TRBV5-4 and TRBJ1-2, reads ETGVTQSPTHLIKTRGQQVTLRCSSQSGHNTVSWYQQALGQGPQFIFQYYREEENGRGNFPPRFSGLQFPNYSSELNVNALELDDSALYLCASSPGGDNYGYTFGSGTRLTVV.